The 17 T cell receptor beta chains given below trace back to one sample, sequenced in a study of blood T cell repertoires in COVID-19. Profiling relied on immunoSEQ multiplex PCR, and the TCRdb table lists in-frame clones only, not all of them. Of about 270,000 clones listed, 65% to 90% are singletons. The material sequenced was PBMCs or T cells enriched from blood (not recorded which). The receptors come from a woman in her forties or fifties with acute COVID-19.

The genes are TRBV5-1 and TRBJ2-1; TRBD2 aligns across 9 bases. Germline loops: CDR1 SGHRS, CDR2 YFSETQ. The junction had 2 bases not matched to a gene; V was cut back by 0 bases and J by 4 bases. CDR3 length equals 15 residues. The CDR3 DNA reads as TGCGCCAGCAGCTTGGACCTAGCGGGGTACAATGAGCAGTTCTTC. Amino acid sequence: CASSLDLAGYNEQFF.

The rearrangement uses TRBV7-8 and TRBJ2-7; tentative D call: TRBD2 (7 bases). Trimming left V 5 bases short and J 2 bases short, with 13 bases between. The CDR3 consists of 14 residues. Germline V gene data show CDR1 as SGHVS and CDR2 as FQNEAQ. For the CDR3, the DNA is TGTGCCAGCAGCGGAAGGGGGGGGACCTACGAGCAGTACTTC. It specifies CASSGRGGTYEQYF.

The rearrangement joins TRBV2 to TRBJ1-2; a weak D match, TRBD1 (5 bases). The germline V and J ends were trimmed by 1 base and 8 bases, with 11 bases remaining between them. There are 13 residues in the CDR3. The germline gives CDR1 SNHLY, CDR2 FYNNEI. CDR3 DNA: TGTGCCAGCAGTGAAGTTAGGGGTTCGGGCTACACCTTC. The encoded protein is CASSEVRGSGYTF.

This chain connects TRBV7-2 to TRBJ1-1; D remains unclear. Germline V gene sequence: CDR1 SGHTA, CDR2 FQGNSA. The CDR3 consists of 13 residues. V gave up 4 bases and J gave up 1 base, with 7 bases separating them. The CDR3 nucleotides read TGTGCCAGCAGCTCTCAGAAGAACACTGAAGCTTTCTTT. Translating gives CASSSQKNTEAFF.

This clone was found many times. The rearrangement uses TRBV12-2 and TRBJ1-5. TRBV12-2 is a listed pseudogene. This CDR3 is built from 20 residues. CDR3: CASRLAPFYGDGNFNQPQHF. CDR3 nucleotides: TGTGCAAGTCGCTTAGCGCCGTTTTACGGGGATGGGAATTTCAATCAGCCCCAGCATTTT.

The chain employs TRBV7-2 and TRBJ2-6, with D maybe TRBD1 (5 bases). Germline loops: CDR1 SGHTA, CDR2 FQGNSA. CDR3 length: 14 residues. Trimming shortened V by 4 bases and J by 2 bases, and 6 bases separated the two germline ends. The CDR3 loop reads CASSSRAGANVLTF. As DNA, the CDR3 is TGTGCCAGCAGCTCCAGGGCTGGGGCCAACGTCCTGACTTTC.

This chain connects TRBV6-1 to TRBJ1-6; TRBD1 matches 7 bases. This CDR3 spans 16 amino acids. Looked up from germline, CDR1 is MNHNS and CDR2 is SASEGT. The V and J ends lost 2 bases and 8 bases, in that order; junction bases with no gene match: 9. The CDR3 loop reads CASSEPPGGLDSPLHF. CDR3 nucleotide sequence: TGTGCCAGCAGTGAACCGCCAGGGGGGTTAGATTCACCCCTCCACTTT.

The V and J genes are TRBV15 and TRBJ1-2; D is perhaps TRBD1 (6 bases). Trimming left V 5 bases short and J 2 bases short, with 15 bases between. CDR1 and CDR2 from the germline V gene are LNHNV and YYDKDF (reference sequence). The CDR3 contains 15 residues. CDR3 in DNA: TGTGCCACCAGCGAGATACTGGACAGAAACTATGGCTACACCTTC. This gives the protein CATSEILDRNYGYTF. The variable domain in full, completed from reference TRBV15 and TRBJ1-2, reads DAMVIQNPRYQVTQFGKPVTLSCSQTLNHNVMYWYQQKSSQAPKLLFHYYDKDFNNEADTPDNFQSRRPNTSFCFLDIRSPGLGDTAMYLCATSEILDRNYGYTFGSGTRLTVV.

CDR3 amino acids: CASTEGGGVADKQFF. The CDR3 DNA sequence: TGTGCCAGCACCGAAGGTGGGGGGGTCGCAGATAAGCAGTTCTTC. The chain recombines TRBV2 with TRBJ2-1; 7 positions agree with TRBD2. In germline, CDR1 is SNHLY, CDR2 FYNNEI. With V trimmed by 7 bases and J by 11 bases, 17 bases remained unmatched. The CDR3 covers 15 residues.

CDR3 sequence reads: CASSSGGLAGELFF. DNA of the CDR3: TGTGCCAGCAGCTCCGGGGGTCTTGCCGGGGAGCTGTTTTTT. The chain recombines TRBV11-2 with TRBJ2-2; D is perhaps TRBD2 (6 bases). CDR1 and CDR2 (germline): SGHAT, FQNNGV. Trimming removed 4 bases from V and 6 bases from J, with 12 bases in between. The CDR3 totals 14 residues.

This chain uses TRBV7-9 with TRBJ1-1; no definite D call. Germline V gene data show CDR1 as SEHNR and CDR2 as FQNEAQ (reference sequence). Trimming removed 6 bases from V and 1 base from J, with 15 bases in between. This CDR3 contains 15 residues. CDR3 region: CASRFNTGGNTEAFF. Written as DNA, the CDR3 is TGTGCCAGCAGGTTTAACACGGGAGGGAACACTGAAGCTTTCTTT. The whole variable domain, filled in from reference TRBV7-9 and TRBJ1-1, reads DTGVSQNPRHKITKRGQNVTFRCDPISEHNRLYWYRQTLGQGPEFLTYFQNEAQLEKSRLLSDRFSAERPKGSFSTLEIQRTEQGDSAMYLCASRFNTGGNTEAFFGQGTRLTVV.

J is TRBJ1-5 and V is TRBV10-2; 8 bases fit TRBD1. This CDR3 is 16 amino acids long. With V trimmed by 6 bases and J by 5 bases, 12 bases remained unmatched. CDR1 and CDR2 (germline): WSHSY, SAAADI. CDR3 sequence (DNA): TGCGCCAGCAGAGCCCAGGGGGCGTGGGGAGATCAGCCCCAGCATTTT. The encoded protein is CASRAQGAWGDQPQHF.

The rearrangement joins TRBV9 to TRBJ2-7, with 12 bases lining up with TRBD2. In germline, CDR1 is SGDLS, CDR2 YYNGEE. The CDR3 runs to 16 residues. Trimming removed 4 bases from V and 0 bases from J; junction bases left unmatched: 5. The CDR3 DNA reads TGTGCCAGCAGCTTAGGACTAGCGGGGCCCTCCTACGAGCAGTACTTC. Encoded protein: CASSLGLAGPSYEQYF.

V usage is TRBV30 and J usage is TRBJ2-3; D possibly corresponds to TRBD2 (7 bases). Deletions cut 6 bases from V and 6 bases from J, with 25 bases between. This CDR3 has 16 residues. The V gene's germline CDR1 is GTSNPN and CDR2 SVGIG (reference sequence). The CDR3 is CACGVVRGGLFDTQYF. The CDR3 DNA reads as TGTGCCTGTGGAGTGGTGAGGGGGGGGCTTTTTGATACGCAGTATTTT.

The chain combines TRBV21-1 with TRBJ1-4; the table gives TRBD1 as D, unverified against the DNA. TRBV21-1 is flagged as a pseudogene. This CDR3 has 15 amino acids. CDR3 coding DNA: TGTGCCAGCAGCCCCCGTTACAGGGTAAGTGAAAAACTGTTTTTT. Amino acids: CASSPRYRVSEKLFF.

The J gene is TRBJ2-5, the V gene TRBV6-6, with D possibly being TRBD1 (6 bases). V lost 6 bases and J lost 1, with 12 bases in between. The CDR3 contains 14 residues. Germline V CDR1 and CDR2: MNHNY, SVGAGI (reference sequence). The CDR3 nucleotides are TGTGCCAGCAGAAAACAGGGTTTCCAAGAGACCCAGTACTTC. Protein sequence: CASRKQGFQETQYF.

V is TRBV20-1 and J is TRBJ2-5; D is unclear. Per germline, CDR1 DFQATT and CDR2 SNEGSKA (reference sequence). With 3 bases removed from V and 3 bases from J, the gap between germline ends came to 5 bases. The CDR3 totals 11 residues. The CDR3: CSARAEETQYF. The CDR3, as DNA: TGCAGTGCTAGGGCGGAAGAGACCCAGTACTTC.